The 23 T cell receptor beta chains reported below all come from one sample, sequenced in a study of blood T cell repertoires in COVID-19. Assay: immunoSEQ multiplex PCR; the TCRdb copy retains only in-frame clones and omits some. The sample lists under 200,000 clones; 85% to 90% were seen once. Specimen: peripheral blood. These receptor sequences come from a woman in her sixties or seventies with COVID-19, enrolled during active disease.

This clone was detected only a few times. The genes are TRBV7-2 and TRBJ1-2; D uncertain. Germline V gene data show CDR1 as SGHTA and CDR2 as FQGNSA. CDR3 length: 13 amino acids. Trimming took 3 bases from V and 2 from J, leaving 7 bases between them. This chain's CDR3 is CASSFTGNYGYTF. CDR3 DNA sequence: TGTGCCAGCAGCTTCACCGGGAACTATGGCTACACCTTC. Variable domain in full (rest from reference TRBV7-2 and TRBJ1-2): GAGVSQSPSNKVTEKGKDVELRCDPISGHTALYWYRQSLGQGLEFLIYFQGNSAPDKSGLPSDRFSAERTGGSVSTLTIQRTQQEDSAVYLCASSFTGNYGYTFGSGTRLTVV.

The chain uses TRBV7-2 and TRBJ2-7, with 9 bases lining up with TRBD2. This CDR3 contains 15 residues. The V gene end was trimmed by 1 base and the J gene end by 4 bases; junction bases not matched to a gene: 5. Germline V lookup: CDR1 SGHTA, CDR2 FQGNSA. In DNA form, the CDR3 reads TGTGCCAGCAGCTTAGTGGCGACTAGCGGATACGAGCAGTACTTC. Translated, it gives CASSLVATSGYEQYF.

The V gene is TRBV12-5, the J gene TRBJ2-7, with D possibly TRBD1 on 6 matching bases. Trimming stripped 6 bases from V and 7 bases from J, with 16 bases between. In germline, CDR1 is LGHNT, CDR2 FRNRAP. The CDR3 runs 13 residues. The CDR3 DNA reads TGTGCTAGTGGCCGAGGGGGAAACAGGGAGCAGTACTTC. Translating it yields CASGRGGNREQYF.

The chain recombines TRBV27 with TRBJ2-3; 7 nucleotides line up with TRBD2. Germline trimming cut 4 bases from V and 5 bases from J; bases unmatched to any gene: 21. CDR1 and CDR2 (germline): MNHEY, SMNVEV (reference sequence). This CDR3 comprises 19 residues. CDR3 sequence: CASSSTFPGAGDPVDTQYF. DNA for the CDR3: TGTGCCAGCAGTTCGACCTTCCCTGGGGCGGGAGACCCGGTAGATACGCAGTATTTT.

V is TRBV12-5 and J is TRBJ1-1; TRBD1 might be the D (5 bases). The germline gives CDR1 LGHNT, CDR2 FRNRAP. The V and J ends lost 2 bases and 0 bases respectively, with 7 bases between them. The CDR3 runs to 14 residues. CDR3 nucleotides: TGTGCTAGTGGTTTGCGGGGGATGAACACTGAAGCTTTCTTT. Protein sequence: CASGLRGMNTEAFF.

This chain connects TRBV27 to TRBJ1-1; D may be TRBD1 (5 bases). Deletions cut 7 bases from V and 6 bases from J, with 15 bases between. CDR3 length: 13 amino acids. CDR1 is MNHEY and CDR2 is SMNVEV in the germline V gene (reference sequence). CDR3 sequence (DNA): TGTGCCAGCACCCAAAGCGGGGGAGCTGAAGCTTTCTTT. Protein: CASTQSGGAEAFF.

The chain carries TRBV7-9 and TRBJ1-2, with 8 nucleotides matching TRBD1. This CDR3 has 13 residues. Trimming removed 8 bases from V and 8 bases from J; junction bases left unmatched: 10. Germline V gene sequence: CDR1 SEHNR, CDR2 FQNEAQ (reference sequence). The CDR3 DNA reads TGTGCCAGCGTTCTCCAGGGGGCACTCGGCTACACCTTC. Its protein product is CASVLQGALGYTF.

This clone showed up just once. This chain connects TRBV27 to TRBJ2-7; D is undetermined. Looked up from germline, CDR1 is MNHEY and CDR2 is SMNVEV (reference sequence). Trimming shortened V by 7 bases and J by 2 bases, and 24 bases separated the two germline ends. The CDR3 is 17 amino acids. CDR3: CASTKIVILGNPYEQYF. For the CDR3, the DNA is TGTGCCAGCACCAAAATCGTTATTCTCGGTAACCCCTACGAGCAGTACTTC.

The chain joins TRBV10-3 to TRBJ1-4; 8 bases match TRBD1. Germline V CDR1 and CDR2: ENHRY, SYGVKD. V lost 6 bases and J lost 3; bases outside the gene matches: 9. CDR3 length: 16 residues. The CDR3 region has the DNA TGTGCCATCAGCGAGGGGCAGGGGGCCGCTAATGAAAAACTGTTTTTT. Translating it yields CAISEGQGAANEKLFF.

A single count supports this clone. This chain links TRBV7-2 with TRBJ2-1, with 7 bases matching TRBD2. J gave up 8 bases and V 3 bases, and 4 bases lay outside the gene matches. The CDR3 length is 13 residues. The germline V gene encodes CDR1 SGHTA and CDR2 FQGNSA. DNA for the CDR3: TGTGCCAGCAGCTTTAGGGCGGGGGATGAGCAGTTCTTC. Residues: CASSFRAGDEQFF.

The rearrangement joins TRBV7-6 to TRBJ1-1, with 7 bases identical to TRBD1. The CDR3 has 15 residues. V shed 6 bases and J 4 bases; nucleotides not matched to a gene: 11. Germline lookup yields CDR1 SGHVS and CDR2 FNYEAQ. Here the CDR3 reads CASREDRVGGTEAFF. The CDR3 bases are TGTGCCAGCAGGGAAGACAGGGTAGGGGGCACTGAAGCTTTCTTT.

V gene TRBV2 combines with J gene TRBJ1-1, with a weak D call TRBD1 (6 bases). Trimming removed 8 bases at V and 6 bases at J, with 19 bases between. This CDR3 spans 14 amino acids. The germline gives CDR1 SNHLY, CDR2 FYNNEI. The CDR3 DNA is TGTGCCAGCGCAAAAACAGGGCTGTGGGCTGAAGCTTTCTTT. Translated: CASAKTGLWAEAFF.

This chain links TRBV6-5 with TRBJ2-7; maybe TRBD2 (6 bases). The germline CDR1 and CDR2 sequences are MNHEY and SVGAGI. V gave up 5 bases and J gave up 2 bases, with 13 bases separating them. The length of the CDR3 is 14 residues. CDR3 coding DNA: TGTGCCAGCAGTCGGGACTTTAGGACCTACGAGCAGTACTTC. This translates into CASSRDFRTYEQYF.

This chain's CDR3 is CASSLGGQGETQYF. The CDR3 DNA sequence: TGTGCCAGCAGCTTAGGGGGACAGGGGGAGACCCAGTACTTC. This chain uses TRBV7-2 with TRBJ2-5; 10 nucleotides line up with TRBD1. V gave up 1 base and J gave up 5 bases; unmatched junction bases: 1. Germline V CDR1 and CDR2: SGHTA, FQGNSA. There are 14 residues in the CDR3. Full variable domain (rest looked up from reference TRBV7-2 and TRBJ2-5): GAGVSQSPSNKVTEKGKDVELRCDPISGHTALYWYRQSLGQGLEFLIYFQGNSAPDKSGLPSDRFSAERTGGSVSTLTIQRTQQEDSAVYLCASSLGGQGETQYFGPGTRLLVL.

CDR3 amino acids: CASWRSGTGELFF. The CDR3 DNA reads TGTGCCAGCTGGCGGTCGGGCACCGGGGAGCTGTTTTTT. This chain uses TRBV5-4 with TRBJ2-2; D ambiguous. Trimming removed 7 bases at V and 4 bases at J, with 11 bases between. Germline loops: CDR1 SGHNT, CDR2 YYREEE (reference sequence). The CDR3 has 13 residues.

This rearrangement joins TRBV19 to TRBJ1-2; 9 bases map to TRBD1. The germline V gene encodes CDR1 LNHDA and CDR2 SQIVND (reference sequence). V lost 3 bases to trimming and J lost 2 bases; unmatched junction nucleotides: 4. The CDR3 has 15 residues. The CDR3 is CASSIRDRANYGYTF. The CDR3 region has the DNA TGTGCCAGTAGTATCCGGGACAGGGCCAACTATGGCTACACCTTC.

This chain joins TRBV12-3 or TRBV12-4 and TRBJ1-6; no reliable D call. The CDR3 sequence is 10 residues long. Trimming took 8 bases from V and 18 from J, leaving 14 bases between them. This chain's CDR3 is CASPVRSGHF. For the CDR3, the DNA is TGTGCCAGCCCCGTCAGATCGGGCCACTTT.

The chain uses TRBV7-9 and TRBJ1-1; D uncertain. Trimming pared 4 bases from V and 0 bases from J, leaving 9 bases between. This CDR3 region has 14 residues. The germline gives CDR1 SEHNR, CDR2 FQNEAQ (reference sequence). CDR3 DNA sequence: TGTGCCAGCAGCTCCAGACTGATGAACACTGAAGCTTTCTTT. Amino acid sequence: CASSSRLMNTEAFF.

The chain joins TRBV9 to TRBJ1-1, with 8 bases lining up with TRBD1. The germline gives CDR1 SGDLS, CDR2 YYNGEE. V lost 3 bases, J lost 6 bases, and 10 bases stayed unmatched. The CDR3 loop spans 15 amino acids. The CDR3 sequence: CASSEADRGSAEAFF. As DNA, the CDR3 is TGTGCCAGCAGCGAGGCAGACAGGGGAAGCGCTGAAGCTTTCTTT.

The genes are TRBV27 and TRBJ1-1, with D tentatively TRBD1 (5 bases). V lost 4 bases, J lost 11 bases, and 14 bases lay in between. Germline lookup yields CDR1 MNHEY and CDR2 SMNVEV (reference sequence). This CDR3 is 12 amino acids long. The DNA for the CDR3 is TGTGCCAGCAGTTCACCCGGGGGTGCGGCTTTCTTT. This gives the protein CASSSPGGAAFF.

The rearrangement links TRBV5-1 to TRBJ2-3; 8 bases map to TRBD2. This CDR3 comprises 15 residues. V dropped 2 bases and J dropped 1; count of bases not matched to a gene: 3. Per the germline V gene, CDR1 is SGHRS and CDR2 is YFSETQ. The CDR3 spells CASSFSGARTDTQYF. The CDR3 region has the DNA TGCGCCAGCAGCTTTAGCGGGGCCCGCACAGATACGCAGTATTTT.

The J gene is TRBJ2-1, the V gene TRBV24-1; D unclear. The germline CDR1 and CDR2 sequences are KGHDR and SFDVKD. Trimming took 0 bases from V and 3 from J, leaving 8 bases between them. This CDR3 is 15 amino acids long. Written as DNA, the CDR3 is TGTGCCACCAGTGATTTGCGCAGAAGCTACAATGAGCAGTTCTTC. Translated: CATSDLRRSYNEQFF.

V and J are TRBV6-2 or TRBV6-3 and TRBJ2-7, with D tentatively TRBD2 (6 bases). V lost 0 bases and J 4 bases, leaving 10 bases between the germline ends. Germline assignment: CDR1 MNHEY and CDR2 SVGEGT. The CDR3 is 14 residues long. The CDR3 spells CASSYSHREYEQYF. The CDR3 coding sequence is TGTGCCAGCAGTTACTCGCACCGGGAGTACGAGCAGTACTTC.